What follows is one TCR beta chain and its context. Time point here: pre-sensitization, week 0. Treatment reported: therapeutic diphenylcyclopropenone sensitization with weekly scalp DPC. This record belongs to a study of human T cells and chemical hapten exposure. V shed 2 bases and J 5 bases; nucleotides not matched to a gene: 9. This CDR3 has 16 amino acids. From germline, CDR1 is MNHNS and CDR2 SASEGT. TCRdb used MiXCR to reprocess the RACE reads, holding one entry per CDR3 protein. The repertoire holds over 300,000 distinct CDR3 sequences, with approximately 5.1% as singletons. This TCR was recovered from a woman aged 45-60 years with alopecia areata. Some clones in this sample may be carry-over from other donors' samples. The gene calls are TRBV6-1 and TRBJ1-5; 7 nucleotides line up with TRBD1. Here the sequenced sample was whole blood, taken in connection with sensitization to the hapten diphenylcyclopropenone (DPC). The DNA of the CDR3 is TGTGCCAGCAGTGAAAGTAGACAGGGAAAAGATCAGCCCCAGCATTTT. Its protein is CASSESRQGKDQPQHF.